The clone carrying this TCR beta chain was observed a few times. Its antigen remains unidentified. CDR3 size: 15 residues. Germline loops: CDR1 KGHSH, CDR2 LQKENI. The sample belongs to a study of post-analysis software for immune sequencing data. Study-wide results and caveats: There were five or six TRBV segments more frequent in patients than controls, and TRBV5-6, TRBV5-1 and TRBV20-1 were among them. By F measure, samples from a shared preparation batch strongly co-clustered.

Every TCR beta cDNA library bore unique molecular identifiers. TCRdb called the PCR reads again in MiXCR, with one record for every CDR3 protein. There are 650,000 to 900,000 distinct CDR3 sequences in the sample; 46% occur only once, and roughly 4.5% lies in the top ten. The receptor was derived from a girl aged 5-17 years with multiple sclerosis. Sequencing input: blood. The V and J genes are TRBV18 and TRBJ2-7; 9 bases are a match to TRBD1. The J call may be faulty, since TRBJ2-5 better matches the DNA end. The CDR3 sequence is CASSPRDRELGTQYF. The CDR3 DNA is TGTGCCAGCTCACCACGGGACAGGGAATTGGGGACCCAGTACTTC.